This record looks at one T cell receptor beta chain sequence and its context. The antigen is undetermined. The PCR had 60 Vbeta and 13 Jbeta primers. Clones were sequenced by immunoSEQ multiplex PCR, and TCRdb holds only the in-frame ones, with some missing. The table includes 200,000 or so clones, more than 70% detected once. These data belong to a study of cytomegalovirus exposure and HLA in healthy donors. The CDR3 consists of 15 residues. The V end lost 3 bases, the J end lost 0 bases, and 12 bases lay between the germline ends. Germline V lookup: CDR1 ENHRY, CDR2 SYGVKD. Overall study results and limits: The classifier, whose performance was assessed in both the original and validation cohorts, reportedly diagnosed cytomegalovirus status with high specificity and sensitivity. Sequencing probably produced one cluster of sequence variants that were highly shared.

The origin of this receptor is a boy aged 5-17 years in good health and CMV-seronegative. V usage is TRBV10-3 and J usage is TRBJ2-7, with D possibly matching TRBD2 (6 bases). The sequenced sample consisted of PBMCs. Written as DNA, the CDR3 is TGTGCCATCAGTGATAGCGGCGGTTCCTCCTACGAGCAGTACTTC. Translating it yields CAISDSGGSSYEQYF.